This T cell receptor (beta chain) was found in a study of OX40 agonist ivuxolimab in advanced cancers. Study-level points and caveats: The mean number of expanded clones was higher in CD8+ T cells than in CD4+.

TCRdb keeps only in-frame clones here, not all; method: immunoSEQ multiplex PCR. This sample has tens of thousands of clones, with roughly 86% found just once. This CDR3 is built from 15 residues. Trimming shortened V by 5 bases and J by 7 bases, and 15 bases separated the two germline ends. Looked up from germline, CDR1 is MNHNY and CDR2 is SVGAGI (reference sequence). Sampling times: baseline, cycle 4 day 1, cycle 7 day 1. As concerns this clone: Its antigen is still unknown.

This chain links TRBV6-6 with TRBJ1-6, with a weak D call TRBD1 (6 bases). The origin of this receptor is an adult with an advanced solid tumor such as melanoma, head and neck, liver or kidney cancer. The sequencing here drew on CD4+ or CD8+ T cells sorted from blood, taken in a trial of the OX40 agonist ivuxolimab. In DNA form, the CDR3 reads TGTGCCAGCAGTCCCCTGGACAGTGGCAATTCACCCCTCCACTTT. Encoded protein: CASSPLDSGNSPLHF.